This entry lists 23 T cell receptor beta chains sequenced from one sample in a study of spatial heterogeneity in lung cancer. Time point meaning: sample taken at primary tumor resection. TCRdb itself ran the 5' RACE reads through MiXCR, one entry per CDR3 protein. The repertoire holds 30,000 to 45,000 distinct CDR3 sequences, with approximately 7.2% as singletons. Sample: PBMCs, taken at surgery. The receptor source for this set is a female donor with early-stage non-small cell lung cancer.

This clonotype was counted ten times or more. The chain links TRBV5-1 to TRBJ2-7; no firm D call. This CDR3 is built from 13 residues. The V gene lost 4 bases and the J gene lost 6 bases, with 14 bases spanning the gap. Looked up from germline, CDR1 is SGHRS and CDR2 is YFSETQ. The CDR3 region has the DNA TGCGCCAGCAGCCCCGGCCCGGAGAGCGAGCAGTACTTC. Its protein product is CASSPGPESEQYF.

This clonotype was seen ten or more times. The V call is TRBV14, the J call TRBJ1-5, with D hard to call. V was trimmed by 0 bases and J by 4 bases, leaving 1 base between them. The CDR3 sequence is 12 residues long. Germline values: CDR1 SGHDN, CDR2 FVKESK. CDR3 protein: CASSQENQPQHF. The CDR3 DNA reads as TGTGCCAGCAGCCAAGAAAATCAGCCCCAGCATTTT.

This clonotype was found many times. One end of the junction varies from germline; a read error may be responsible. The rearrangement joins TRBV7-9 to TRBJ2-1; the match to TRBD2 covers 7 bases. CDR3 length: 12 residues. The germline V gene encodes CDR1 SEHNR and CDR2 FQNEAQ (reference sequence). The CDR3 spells CASSLSGMGVIF. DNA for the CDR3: TGTGCCAGCAGCTTGAGCGGGATGGGCGTGATCTTC.

Here the CDR3 reads CASSHTSGNTIYF. The CDR3, as DNA: TGTGCCAGCAGCCACACTTCTGGAAACACCATATATTTT. The chain uses TRBV3-1 and TRBJ1-3; no firm D call. This CDR3 spans 13 amino acids. The ends were cut back, 3 bases at V and 1 base at J, with 4 bases in the middle. In germline, CDR1 is LGHDT, CDR2 YNNKEL (reference sequence). Full variable domain (outside the CDR3, taken from reference TRBV3-1 and TRBJ1-3): DTAVSQTPKYLVTQMGNDKSIKCEQNLGHDTMYWYKQDSKKFLKIMFSYNNKELIINETVPNRFSPKSPDKAHLNLHINSLELGDSAVYFCASSHTSGNTIYFGEGSWLTVV.

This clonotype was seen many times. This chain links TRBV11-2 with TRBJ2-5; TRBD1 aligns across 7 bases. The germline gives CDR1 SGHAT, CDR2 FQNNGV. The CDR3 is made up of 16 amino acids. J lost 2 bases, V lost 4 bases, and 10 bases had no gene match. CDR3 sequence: CASSYYSGTEQETQYF. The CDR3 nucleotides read TGTGCCAGCAGCTACTACTCCGGGACAGAGCAAGAGACCCAGTACTTC. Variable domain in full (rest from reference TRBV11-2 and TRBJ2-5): EAGVAQSPRYKIIEKRQSVAFWCNPISGHATLYWYQQILGQGPKLLIQFQNNGVVDDSQLPKDRFSAERLKGVDSTLKIQPAKLEDSAVYLCASSYYSGTEQETQYFGPGTRLLVL.

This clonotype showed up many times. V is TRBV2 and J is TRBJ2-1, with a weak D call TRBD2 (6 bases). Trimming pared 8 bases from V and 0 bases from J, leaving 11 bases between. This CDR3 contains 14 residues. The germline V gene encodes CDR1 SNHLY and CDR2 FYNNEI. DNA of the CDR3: TGTGCCAGCGCGACTAGGAGCTCCTACAATGAGCAGTTCTTC. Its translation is CASATRSSYNEQFF.

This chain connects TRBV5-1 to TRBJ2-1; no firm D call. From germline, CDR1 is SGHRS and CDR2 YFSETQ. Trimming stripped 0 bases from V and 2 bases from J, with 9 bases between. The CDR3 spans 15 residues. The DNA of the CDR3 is TGCGCCAGCAGCTTGGCCGGTCCCACCTACAATGAGCAGTTCTTC. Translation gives CASSLAGPTYNEQFF. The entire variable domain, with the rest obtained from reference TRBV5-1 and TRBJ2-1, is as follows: KAGVTQTPRYLIKTRGQQVTLSCSPISGHRSVSWYQQTPGQGLQFLFEYFSETQRNKGNFPGRFSGRQFSNSRSEMNVSTLELGDSALYLCASSLAGPTYNEQFFGPGTRLTVL.

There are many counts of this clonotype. This chain's CDR3 is CASSLVGTPLSYNEQFF. As DNA, the CDR3 is TGTGCCAGCAGCTTAGTCGGGACGCCGCTCTCCTACAATGAGCAGTTCTTC. V usage is TRBV7-2 and J usage is TRBJ2-1; the D call may be TRBD1 or TRBD2 (5 bases each). Germline-derived CDR1 and CDR2 are SGHTA and FQGNSA. The CDR3 is made up of 17 amino acids. V gave up 1 base and J gave up 0 bases, with 13 bases separating them.

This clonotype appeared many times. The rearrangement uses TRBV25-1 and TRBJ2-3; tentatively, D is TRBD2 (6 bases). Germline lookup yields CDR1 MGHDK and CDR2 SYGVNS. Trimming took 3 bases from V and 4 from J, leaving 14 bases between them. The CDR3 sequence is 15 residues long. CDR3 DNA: TGTGCCAGCAGTGATCGCGGACTAACGTCAGATACGCAGTATTTT. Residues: CASSDRGLTSDTQYF. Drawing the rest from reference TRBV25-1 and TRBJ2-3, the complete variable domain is EADIYQTPRYLVIGTGKKITLECSQTMGHDKMYWYQQDPGMELHLIHYSYGVNSTEKGDLSSESTVSRIRTEHFPLTLESARPSHTSQYLCASSDRGLTSDTQYFGPGTRLTVL.

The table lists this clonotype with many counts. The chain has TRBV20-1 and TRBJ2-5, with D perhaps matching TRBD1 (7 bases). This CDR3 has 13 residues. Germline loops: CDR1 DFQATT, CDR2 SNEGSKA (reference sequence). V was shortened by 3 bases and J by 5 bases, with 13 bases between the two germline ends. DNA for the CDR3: TGCAGTGCTAGCAGGGGGGAGACGGAGACCCAGTACTTC. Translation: CSASRGETETQYF.

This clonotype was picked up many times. The DNA for the CDR3 is TGTGCCAGCAGCAATATAGACGGCTCCTACGAGCAGTACTTC. The encoded protein is CASSNIDGSYEQYF. J is TRBJ2-7 and V is TRBV27; D is ambiguous. The CDR3 has 14 residues. CDR1 is MNHEY and CDR2 is SMNVEV in the germline V gene (reference sequence). The V and J ends lost 6 bases and 0 bases respectively, with 12 bases between them.

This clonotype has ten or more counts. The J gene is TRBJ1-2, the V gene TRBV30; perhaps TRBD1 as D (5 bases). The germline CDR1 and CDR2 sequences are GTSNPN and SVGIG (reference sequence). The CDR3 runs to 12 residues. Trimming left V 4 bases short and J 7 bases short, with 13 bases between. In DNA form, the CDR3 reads TGTGCCTGGACCCTCGGGGCAGGTGGCTACACCTTC. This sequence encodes CAWTLGAGGYTF.

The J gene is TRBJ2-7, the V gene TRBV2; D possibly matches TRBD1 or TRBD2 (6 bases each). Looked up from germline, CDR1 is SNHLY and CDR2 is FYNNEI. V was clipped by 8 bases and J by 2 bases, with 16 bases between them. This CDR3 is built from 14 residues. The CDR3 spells CASRRRDTAYEQYF. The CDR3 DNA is TGTGCCAGCCGTCGGAGGGACACTGCCTACGAGCAGTACTTC. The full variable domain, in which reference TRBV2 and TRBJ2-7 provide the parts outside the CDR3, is EPEVTQTPSHQVTQMGQEVILRCVPISNHLYFYWYRQILGQKVEFLVSFYNNEISEKSEIFDDQFSVERPDGSNFTLKIRSTKLEDSAMYFCASRRRDTAYEQYFGPGTRLTVT.

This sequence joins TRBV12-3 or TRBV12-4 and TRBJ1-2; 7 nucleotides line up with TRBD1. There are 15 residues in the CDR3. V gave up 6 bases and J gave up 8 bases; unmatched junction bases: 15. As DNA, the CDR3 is TGTGCCAGCAGCTCTCGAGAGGGAGGGGGCGACGGCTACACCTTC. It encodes CASSSREGGGDGYTF.

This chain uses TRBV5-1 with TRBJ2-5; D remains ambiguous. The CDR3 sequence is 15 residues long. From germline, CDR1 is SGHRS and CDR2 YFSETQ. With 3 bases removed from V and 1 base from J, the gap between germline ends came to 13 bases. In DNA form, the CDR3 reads TGCGCCAGCAGCTACATGCCGGCCACCCAAGAGACCCAGTACTTC. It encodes CASSYMPATQETQYF. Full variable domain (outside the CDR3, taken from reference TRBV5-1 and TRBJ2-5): KAGVTQTPRYLIKTRGQQVTLSCSPISGHRSVSWYQQTPGQGLQFLFEYFSETQRNKGNFPGRFSGRQFSNSRSEMNVSTLELGDSALYLCASSYMPATQETQYFGPGTRLLVL.

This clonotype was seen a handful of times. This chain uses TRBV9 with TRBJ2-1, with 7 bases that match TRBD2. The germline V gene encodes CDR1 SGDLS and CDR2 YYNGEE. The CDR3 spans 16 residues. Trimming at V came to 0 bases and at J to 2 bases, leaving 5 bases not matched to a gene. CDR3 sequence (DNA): TGTGCCAGCAGCGTAGCATCCAGCGGGGCCTACAATGAGCAGTTCTTC. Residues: CASSVASSGAYNEQFF.

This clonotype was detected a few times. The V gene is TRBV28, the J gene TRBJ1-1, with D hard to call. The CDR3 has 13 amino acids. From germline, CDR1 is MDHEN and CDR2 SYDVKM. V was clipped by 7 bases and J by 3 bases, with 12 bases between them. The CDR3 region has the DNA TGTGCCAGCAATCCCCCTGGCTACACTGAAGCTTTCTTT. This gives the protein CASNPPGYTEAFF.

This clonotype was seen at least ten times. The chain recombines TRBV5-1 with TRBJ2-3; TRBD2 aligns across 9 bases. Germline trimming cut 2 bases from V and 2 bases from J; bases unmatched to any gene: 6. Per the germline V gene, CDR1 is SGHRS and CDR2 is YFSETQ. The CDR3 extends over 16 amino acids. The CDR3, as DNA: TGCGCCAGCAGCTTCTTTCTAGCGGGGTACACAGATACGCAGTATTTT. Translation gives CASSFFLAGYTDTQYF.

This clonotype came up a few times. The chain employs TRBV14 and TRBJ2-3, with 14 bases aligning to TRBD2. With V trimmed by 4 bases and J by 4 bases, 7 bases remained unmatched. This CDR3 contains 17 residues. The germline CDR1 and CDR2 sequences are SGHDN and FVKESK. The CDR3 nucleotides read TGTGCCAGCAGCCTCCGGACTAGCGGGGGGCGAGCAGATACGCAGTATTTT. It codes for CASSLRTSGGRADTQYF.

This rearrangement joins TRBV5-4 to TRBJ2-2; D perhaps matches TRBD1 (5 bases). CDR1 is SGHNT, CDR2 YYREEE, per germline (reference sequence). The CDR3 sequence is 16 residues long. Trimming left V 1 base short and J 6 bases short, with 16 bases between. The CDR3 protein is CASSLSSGNFAGELFF. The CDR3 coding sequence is TGTGCCAGCAGCTTGTCGTCAGGGAATTTCGCCGGGGAGCTGTTTTTT.

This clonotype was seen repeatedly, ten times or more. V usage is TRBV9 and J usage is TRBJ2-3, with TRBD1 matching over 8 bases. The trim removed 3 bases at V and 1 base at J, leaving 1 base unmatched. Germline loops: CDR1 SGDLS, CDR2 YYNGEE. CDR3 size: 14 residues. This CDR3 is CASSADRGTDTQYF. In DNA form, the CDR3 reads TGTGCCAGCAGCGCGGACAGGGGCACAGATACGCAGTATTTT.

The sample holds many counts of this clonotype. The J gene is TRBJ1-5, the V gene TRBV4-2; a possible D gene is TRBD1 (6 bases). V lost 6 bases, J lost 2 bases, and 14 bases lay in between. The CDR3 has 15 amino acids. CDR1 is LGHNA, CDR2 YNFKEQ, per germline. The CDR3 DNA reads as TGTGCCAGCAGAGGGGGACTCGGTGGCAATCAGCCCCAGCATTTT. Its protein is CASRGGLGGNQPQHF.

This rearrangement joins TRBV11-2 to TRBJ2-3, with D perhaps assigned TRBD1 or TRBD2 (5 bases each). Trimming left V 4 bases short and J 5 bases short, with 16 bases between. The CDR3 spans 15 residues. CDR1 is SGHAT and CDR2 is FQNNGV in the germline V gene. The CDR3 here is CASSSPRGRGDTQYF. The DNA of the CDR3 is TGTGCCAGCAGCTCCCCTAGGGGCCGGGGAGATACGCAGTATTTT. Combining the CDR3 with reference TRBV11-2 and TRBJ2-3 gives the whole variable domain EAGVAQSPRYKIIEKRQSVAFWCNPISGHATLYWYQQILGQGPKLLIQFQNNGVVDDSQLPKDRFSAERLKGVDSTLKIQPAKLEDSAVYLCASSSPRGRGDTQYFGPGTRLTVL.